The 27 T cell receptor beta chains in this list originate from one sample, sequenced in a study of response to subunit inactivated influenza vaccine. A single record per CDR3 protein comes from TCRdb applying MiXCR to the RT-PCR reads. The sample consists of 150,000 to 200,000 distinct CDR3 sequences, approximately 12% of them appearing once. The data also belong to a second study, concerning T cells expressing NK-cell markers. From that report: UMIs accompanied the 5'RACE template switching by which TCR beta cDNA was made.

The sample in question was CD8+ T cells sorted from PBMCs, obtained roughly 13 days after vaccination. The receptors here all came from a man aged 45-65 years who received an inactivated influenza vaccine.

The chain couples TRBV7-9 to TRBJ2-1, with 11 bases fitting TRBD2. Losses at the gene ends were 0 bases for V and 10 bases for J; bases not matched to a gene: 5. The germline V gene encodes CDR1 SEHNR and CDR2 FQNEAQ (reference sequence). The CDR3 length is 15 residues. The CDR3 bases are TGTGCCAGCAGCTTAGCTAGCGGGGGGGCCGGGGAGCAGTTCTTC. Amino acids: CASSLASGGAGEQFF.

This chain connects TRBV6-1 to TRBJ1-1; 7 bases fit TRBD1. The CDR3 consists of 15 residues. V gave up 6 bases and J gave up 4 bases; unmatched junction bases: 11. Per the germline V gene, CDR1 is MNHNS and CDR2 is SASEGT. The CDR3 coding sequence is TGTGCCAGCAGGGCTGACAGGGAGAGGTTCACTGAAGCTTTCTTT. Residues: CASRADRERFTEAFF.

This clonotype was picked up a small number of times. This sequence joins TRBV6-2 or TRBV6-3 and TRBJ2-3; maybe TRBD2 (5 bases). Per germline, CDR1 MNHEY and CDR2 SVGEGT. V lost 4 bases to trimming and J lost 6 bases, with 20 bases between them. This CDR3 is 16 amino acids long. The CDR3 reads CASSSLRAASPDTQYF. CDR3 coding DNA: TGTGCCAGCAGTTCCCTGCGAGCGGCCTCCCCGGATACGCAGTATTTT.

This clonotype appeared a few times. The CDR3 DNA sequence: TGTGCCAGCAGTGAATGGGGGCAAGGGACCCAAGCAGGGACCCAGTACTTC. It codes for CASSEWGQGTQAGTQYF. The V and J genes are TRBV25-1 and TRBJ2-5; maybe TRBD1 (6 bases). Trimming cost V 1 base and J 7 bases, with 22 bases left between them. The length of the CDR3 is 17 residues. CDR1 is MGHDK and CDR2 is SYGVNS in the germline V gene.

The sample holds a few counts of this clonotype. CDR3 sequence (DNA): TGTGCCAGCAGCCAAGATCTGGACCCGGCCAACGTCCTGACTTTC. It translates to CASSQDLDPANVLTF. The chain has TRBV3-1 and TRBJ2-6; D not certain. The CDR3 has 15 amino acids. Germline CDR1 LGHDT, CDR2 YNNKEL (reference sequence). Trimming pared 0 bases from V and 6 bases from J, leaving 9 bases between.

V is TRBV28 and J is TRBJ2-5; TRBD1 matches 9 bases. The CDR3 has 16 residues. Trimming cost V 5 bases and J 4 bases; bases outside gene matches: 11. The germline V gene has CDR1 MDHEN and CDR2 SYDVKM. DNA of the CDR3: TGTGCCAGCAGTCCCTGGACAGGGGAGCGTCGAGAGACCCAGTACTTC. It encodes CASSPWTGERRETQYF.

This clonotype has just a few counts. V gene TRBV25-1 combines with J gene TRBJ1-6; no firm D call. Per the germline V gene, CDR1 is MGHDK and CDR2 is SYGVNS. V dropped 5 bases and J dropped 9 bases, with 11 bases sitting between them. The CDR3 covers 13 residues. The CDR3 sequence: CASSSGGGSPLHF. CDR3 nucleotides: TGTGCCAGCAGTTCGGGTGGAGGTTCACCCCTCCACTTT.

The rearrangement joins TRBV4-3 to TRBJ2-7; D may be TRBD2 (5 bases). V was pared by 0 bases and J by 0 bases, with 9 bases between. Germline CDR1 LGHNA, CDR2 YSLEER. This CDR3 has 15 residues. CDR3 bases: TGCGCCAGCAGCCAAGACGAGGGCCTCTCCTACGAGCAGTACTTC. It specifies CASSQDEGLSYEQYF.

This clonotype appeared a few times. The chain combines TRBV7-8 with TRBJ1-4, with 10 bases identical to TRBD1. The germline V gene has CDR1 SGHVS and CDR2 FQNEAQ. The CDR3 is 15 residues long. The V and J ends lost 5 bases and 3 bases, in that order; junction bases with no gene match: 3. The chain's CDR3 is CASSVGQGANEKLFF. CDR3 sequence (DNA): TGTGCCAGCAGCGTCGGACAGGGGGCTAATGAAAAACTGTTTTTT.

This clonotype was counted between two and nine times. The chain recombines TRBV3-1 with TRBJ2-7; D assignment may be TRBD1 or TRBD2 (5 bases each). The V gene lost 5 bases and the J gene lost 0 bases, with 11 bases spanning the gap. CDR3 size: 14 residues. The germline CDR1 and CDR2 sequences are LGHDT and YNNKEL (reference sequence). The DNA for the CDR3 is TGTGCCAGCAGCTCCCGGGACGGCTCCTACGAGCAGTACTTC. Encoded protein: CASSSRDGSYEQYF.

This chain connects TRBV27 to TRBJ2-1; possibly TRBD2 for D (6 bases). The V and J ends lost 0 bases and 6 bases respectively, with 9 bases between them. The length of the CDR3 is 14 residues. Germline values: CDR1 MNHEY, CDR2 SMNVEV (reference sequence). The CDR3: CASSLSTGGNEQFF. CDR3 sequence (DNA): TGTGCCAGCAGTTTATCGACCGGGGGCAATGAGCAGTTCTTC.

V usage is TRBV20-1 and J usage is TRBJ2-1; TRBD2 agrees at 8 bases. This CDR3 is 16 amino acids long. Germline V gives CDR1 DFQATT, CDR2 SNEGSKA (reference sequence). After removal of 6 bases from V and 4 bases from J, the junction contained 14 bases not matched to a gene. The CDR3 DNA sequence: TGCAGTGCCCCCGCTCCGGGGGGGGCCAGGTACAATGAGCAGTTCTTC. It translates to CSAPAPGGARYNEQFF.

The chain has TRBV24-1 and TRBJ2-3, with no clear D. Germline V gene lookup returns CDR1 KGHDR and CDR2 SFDVKD. The ends were cut back, 5 bases at V and 6 bases at J, with 11 bases in the middle. This CDR3 has 13 residues. The CDR3 nucleotides are TGTGCCACCAGTGCTTGGGTTAAGGATACGCAGTATTTT. Translating it yields CATSAWVKDTQYF.

J is TRBJ1-3 and V is TRBV12-3 or TRBV12-4; D is perhaps TRBD1 (6 bases). V was trimmed by 7 bases and J by 1 base, leaving 8 bases between them. This CDR3 has 13 amino acids. CDR3 in DNA: TGTGCCAGCAACGGACAGTCTGGAAACACCATATATTTT. It codes for CASNGQSGNTIYF.

CDR3 sequence (DNA): TGTGCCAGCATCGGGGGCGAGGACACCGGGGAGCTGTTTTTT. It encodes CASIGGEDTGELFF. The J gene is TRBJ2-2, the V gene TRBV16; D is perhaps TRBD1 or TRBD2 (6 bases each). Germline V lookup: CDR1 KGHSY, CDR2 FQNENV. The CDR3 runs to 14 residues. The germline V and J ends were trimmed by 7 bases and 3 bases, with 12 bases remaining between them.

This clonotype was counted at least ten times. The rearrangement uses TRBV6-1 and TRBJ1-1; unclear D gene. CDR1 and CDR2 (germline): MNHNS, SASEGT. With 5 bases removed from V and 1 base from J, the gap between germline ends came to 8 bases. The CDR3 length is 13 residues. The CDR3 bases are TGTGCCAGCAGTCCCGGCCCGAACACTGAAGCTTTCTTT. The encoded protein is CASSPGPNTEAFF.

This clonotype was seen a handful of times. The chain has TRBV4-3 and TRBJ2-1; 11 positions match TRBD2. J was trimmed by 6 bases and V by 3 bases; bases with no gene match: 10. Germline lookup yields CDR1 LGHNA and CDR2 YSLEER. The CDR3 is 17 residues long. The CDR3 region is CASSHVAGGLRGNEQFF. CDR3 sequence (DNA): TGCGCCAGCAGCCACGTAGCGGGAGGGCTTCGGGGCAATGAGCAGTTCTTC.

This clonotype was found a few times. This rearrangement joins TRBV6-1 to TRBJ2-3; D is possibly TRBD1 or TRBD2 (6 bases each). Germline CDR1 is MNHNS and CDR2 is SASEGT. The CDR3 covers 11 residues. Trimming removed 6 bases from V and 9 bases from J, with 10 bases in between. CDR3 in amino acids: CASRTGGTQYF. The CDR3 DNA sequence: TGTGCCAGCAGAACCGGGGGCACGCAGTATTTT.

This clonotype was seen a few times. The genes are TRBV6-5 and TRBJ2-5; TRBD2 matches at 14 bases. Germline V gives CDR1 MNHEY, CDR2 SVGAGI. Trimming at V came to 2 bases and at J to 0 bases, leaving 5 bases not matched to a gene. The CDR3 is 18 amino acids. In DNA form, the CDR3 reads TGTGCCAGCAGTTACCCCGGGACTAGCGGGGGTTACCAAGAGACCCAGTACTTC. Protein: CASSYPGTSGGYQETQYF.

This clonotype was counted only a few times. The chain has TRBV29-1 and TRBJ1-2, with no clear D. This CDR3 spans 12 amino acids. Trimming took 1 base from V and 4 from J, leaving 7 bases between them. Looked up from germline, CDR1 is SQVTM and CDR2 is ANQGSEA. The CDR3 here is CSVEVRPYGYTF. The CDR3 coding sequence is TGCAGCGTTGAAGTTAGGCCCTATGGCTACACCTTC.

This clonotype was seen ten or more times. The rearrangement joins TRBV5-1 to TRBJ1-2; D gene uncertain. Trimming removed 4 bases at V and 4 bases at J, with 5 bases between. CDR1 SGHRS and CDR2 YFSETQ come from the germline V gene. The CDR3 runs 11 residues. CDR3 coding DNA: TGCGCCAGCAGCGACATCTATGGCTACACCTTC. This codes for CASSDIYGYTF.

This clonotype was seen more than once but under ten times. The chain is built from TRBV4-3 and TRBJ2-7; tentatively, D is TRBD1 (5 bases). Germline V gene lookup returns CDR1 LGHNA and CDR2 YSLEER. The CDR3 contains 15 residues. Trimming removed 1 base at V and 1 base at J, with 11 bases between. The CDR3 loop reads CASSQGQGISYEQYF. The CDR3 DNA follows: TGCGCCAGCAGCCAAGGGCAGGGAATTTCCTACGAGCAGTACTTC.

This sequence joins TRBV14 and TRBJ2-7; TRBD2 might be the D (6 bases). This CDR3 is built from 15 residues. Germline lookup yields CDR1 SGHDN and CDR2 FVKESK. Trimming cost V 4 bases and J 1 base, with 14 bases left between them. The CDR3 DNA reads as TGTGCCAGCAGCCGACCGGAGGGCAGGTCCTACGAGCAGTACTTC. Its translation is CASSRPEGRSYEQYF.

This rearrangement joins TRBV7-9 to TRBJ2-5, with D possibly matching TRBD1 (6 bases). V lost 8 bases, J lost 4 bases, and 20 bases lay in between. The germline V gene has CDR1 SEHNR and CDR2 FQNEAQ (reference sequence). The CDR3 totals 15 residues. CDR3 region: CASGAETGQGETQYF. The CDR3 bases are TGTGCCAGCGGAGCGGAAACAGGGCAGGGAGAGACCCAGTACTTC.

To note about this clonotype: Being one base from a much bigger clone, this may be a read error. It is likely a read error, because the conserved phenylalanine at the end of the CDR3 is missing. The V gene is TRBV12-3 or TRBV12-4, the J gene TRBJ2-7; no definite D call. The V gene lost 5 bases and the J gene lost 0 bases, with 8 bases spanning the gap. The CDR3 runs 13 residues. This chain's CDR3 is CASSPSPSYEQYI. The CDR3 DNA reads TGTGCCAGCAGTCCGTCCCCCTCCTACGAGCAGTACATC.

The sample holds a few counts of this clonotype. V gene TRBV15 combines with J gene TRBJ2-5; perhaps D is TRBD1 or TRBD2 (7 bases each). The germline gives CDR1 LNHNV, CDR2 YYDKDF (reference sequence). The ends were cut back, 9 bases at V and 1 base at J, with 15 bases in the middle. This CDR3 is 14 amino acids long. The CDR3 sequence: CATQGRGPQETQYF. The CDR3 DNA sequence: TGTGCCACACAAGGGAGGGGGCCCCAAGAGACCCAGTACTTC.

This clonotype showed up just a few times. The rearrangement uses TRBV12-3 or TRBV12-4 and TRBJ1-1; D is possibly TRBD1 (6 bases). The V and J ends lost 3 bases and 0 bases respectively, with 11 bases between them. This CDR3 comprises 15 residues. In DNA form, the CDR3 reads TGTGCCAGCAGTTTTTCAGGACAGCTGAACACTGAAGCTTTCTTT. Its protein is CASSFSGQLNTEAFF.